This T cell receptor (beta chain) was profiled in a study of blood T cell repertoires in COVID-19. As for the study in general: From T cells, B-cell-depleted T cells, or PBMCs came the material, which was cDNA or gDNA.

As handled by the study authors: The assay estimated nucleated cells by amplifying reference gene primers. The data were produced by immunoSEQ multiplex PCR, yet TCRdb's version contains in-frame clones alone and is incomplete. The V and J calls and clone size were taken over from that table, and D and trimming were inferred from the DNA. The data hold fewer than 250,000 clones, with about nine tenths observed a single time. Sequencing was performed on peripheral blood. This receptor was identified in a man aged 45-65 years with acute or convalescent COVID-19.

The CDR3 here is CASSLKQGGPYEQYF. The CDR3 region has the DNA TGCGCCAGCAGCTTGAAACAGGGCGGACCCTACGAGCAGTACTTC. The gene calls are TRBV5-1 and TRBJ2-7; perhaps TRBD1 as D (6 bases). The germline V gene encodes CDR1 SGHRS and CDR2 YFSETQ. The ends were cut back, 1 base at V and 2 bases at J, with 13 bases in the middle. The CDR3 spans 15 residues.